In its sample, the clone carrying this T cell receptor beta chain was seen many times. Time point denoted: pre-sensitization, week 0. As for treatment: therapeutic diphenylcyclopropenone sensitization with weekly scalp DPC. TCRdb independently ran MiXCR on the RACE reads; one entry per CDR3 protein. The table includes 180,000 or so distinct CDR3 sequences, under 35% detected once. Trimming left V 3 bases short and J 3 bases short, with 14 bases between. This CDR3 has 15 amino acids. Per the germline V gene, CDR1 is MDHEN and CDR2 is SYDVKM. This entry belongs to a study of human T cells and chemical hapten exposure.

This sample comprised whole blood, obtained in connection with sensitization to the hapten diphenylcyclopropenone (DPC). V is TRBV28 and J is TRBJ1-1; D uncertain. The clonotype comes from a woman aged 30 to 39 with alopecia areata. Some clones in this sample may be carry-over from other donors' samples. The CDR3 here is CASSFSPSKHTEAFF. CDR3 nucleotide sequence: TGTGCCAGCAGTTTCTCTCCCTCTAAGCACACTGAAGCTTTCTTT. Full variable domain (missing parts from reference TRBV28 and TRBJ1-1): DVKVTQSSRYLVKRTGEKVFLECVQDMDHENMFWYRQDPGLGLRLIYFSYDVKMKEKGDIPEGYSVSREKKERFSLILESASTNQTSMYLCASSFSPSKHTEAFFGQGTRLTVV.